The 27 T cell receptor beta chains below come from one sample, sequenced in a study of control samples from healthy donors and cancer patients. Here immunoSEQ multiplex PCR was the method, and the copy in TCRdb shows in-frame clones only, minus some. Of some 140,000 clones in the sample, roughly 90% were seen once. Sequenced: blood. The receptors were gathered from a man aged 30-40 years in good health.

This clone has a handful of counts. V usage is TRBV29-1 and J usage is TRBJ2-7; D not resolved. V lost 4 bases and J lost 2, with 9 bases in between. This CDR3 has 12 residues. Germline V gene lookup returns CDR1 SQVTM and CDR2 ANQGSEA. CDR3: CSVGPRAYEQYF. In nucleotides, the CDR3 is TGCAGCGTTGGTCCCCGCGCCTACGAGCAGTACTTC.

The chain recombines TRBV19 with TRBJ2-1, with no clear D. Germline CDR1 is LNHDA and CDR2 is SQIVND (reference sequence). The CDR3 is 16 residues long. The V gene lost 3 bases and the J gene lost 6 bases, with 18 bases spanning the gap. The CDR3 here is CASSIKTRPSGNEQFF. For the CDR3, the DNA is TGTGCCAGTAGTATCAAGACCCGACCATCGGGCAATGAGCAGTTCTTC.

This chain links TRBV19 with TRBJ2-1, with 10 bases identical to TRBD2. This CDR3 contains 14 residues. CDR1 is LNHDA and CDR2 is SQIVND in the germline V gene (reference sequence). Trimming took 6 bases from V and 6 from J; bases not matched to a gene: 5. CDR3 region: CASSWTSGSNEQFF. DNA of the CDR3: TGTGCCAGTAGCTGGACTAGCGGAAGCAATGAGCAGTTCTTC.

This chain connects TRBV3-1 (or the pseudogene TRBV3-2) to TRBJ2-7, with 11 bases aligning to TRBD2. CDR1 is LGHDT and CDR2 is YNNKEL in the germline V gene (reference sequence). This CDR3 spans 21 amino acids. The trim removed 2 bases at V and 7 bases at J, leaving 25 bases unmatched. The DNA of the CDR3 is TGTGCCAGCAGCCAACCCACGTGGAGGGGACCAATAGCGGGAGGGCGATGTGAGCAGTACTTC. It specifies CASSQPTWRGPIAGGRCEQYF.

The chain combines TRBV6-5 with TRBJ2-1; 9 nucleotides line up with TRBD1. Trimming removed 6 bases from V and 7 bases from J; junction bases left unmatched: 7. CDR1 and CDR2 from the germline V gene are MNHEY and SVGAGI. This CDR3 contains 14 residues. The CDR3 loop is CASRGTGIINEQFF. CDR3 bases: TGTGCCAGCAGGGGGACAGGGATTATTAATGAGCAGTTCTTC.

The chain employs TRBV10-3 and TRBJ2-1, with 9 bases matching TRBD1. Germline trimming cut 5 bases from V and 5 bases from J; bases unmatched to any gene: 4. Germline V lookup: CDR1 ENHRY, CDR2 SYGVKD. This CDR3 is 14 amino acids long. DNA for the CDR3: TGTGCCATCAGTTGGACAGGGGCCGACAATGAGCAGTTCTTC. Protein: CAISWTGADNEQFF.

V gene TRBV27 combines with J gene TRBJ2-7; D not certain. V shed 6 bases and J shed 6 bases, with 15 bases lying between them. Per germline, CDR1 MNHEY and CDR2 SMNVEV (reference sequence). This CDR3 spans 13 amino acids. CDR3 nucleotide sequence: TGTGCCAGCAGCTTCGTTCCGGTCGGCGAGCAGTACTTC. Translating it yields CASSFVPVGEQYF.

Here the CDR3 reads CASSKQLRYGYTF. CDR3 nucleotide sequence: TGTGCCAGCAGTAAACAGCTACGCTATGGCTACACCTTC. This chain joins TRBV12-3 or TRBV12-4 and TRBJ1-2; D is unresolved. V lost 5 bases and J lost 4, with 11 bases in between. The CDR3 runs 13 residues.

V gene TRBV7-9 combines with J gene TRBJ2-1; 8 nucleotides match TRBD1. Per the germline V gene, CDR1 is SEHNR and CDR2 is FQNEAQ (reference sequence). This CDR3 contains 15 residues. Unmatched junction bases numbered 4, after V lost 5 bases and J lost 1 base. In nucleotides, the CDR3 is TGTGCCAGCAGCGCACGACAGGGGTCCTACAATGAGCAGTTCTTC. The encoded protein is CASSARQGSYNEQFF.

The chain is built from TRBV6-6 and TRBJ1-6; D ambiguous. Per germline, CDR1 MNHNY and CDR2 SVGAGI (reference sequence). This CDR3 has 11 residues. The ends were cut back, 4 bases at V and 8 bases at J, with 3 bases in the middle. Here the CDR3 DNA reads TGTGCCAGCAGTTTAGATTCACCCCTCCACTTT. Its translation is CASSLDSPLHF.

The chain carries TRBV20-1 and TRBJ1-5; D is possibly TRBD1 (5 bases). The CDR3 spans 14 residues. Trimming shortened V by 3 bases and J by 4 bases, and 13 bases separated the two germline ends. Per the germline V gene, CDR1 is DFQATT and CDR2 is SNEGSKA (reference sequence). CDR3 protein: CSASLGHLNQPQHF. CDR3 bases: TGCAGTGCTAGTCTTGGACATCTAAATCAGCCCCAGCATTTT.

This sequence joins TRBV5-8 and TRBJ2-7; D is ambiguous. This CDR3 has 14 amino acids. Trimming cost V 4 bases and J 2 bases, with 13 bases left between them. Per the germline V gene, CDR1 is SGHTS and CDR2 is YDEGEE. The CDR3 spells CASSPGGAPYEQYF. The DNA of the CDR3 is TGTGCCAGCAGCCCCGGTGGAGCCCCCTACGAGCAGTACTTC.

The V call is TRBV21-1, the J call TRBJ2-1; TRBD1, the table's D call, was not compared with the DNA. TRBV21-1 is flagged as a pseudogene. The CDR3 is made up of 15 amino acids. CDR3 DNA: TGTGCCAGCAGCTCCGGACAGTTGGAATACAATGAGCAGTTCTTC. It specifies CASSSGQLEYNEQFF.

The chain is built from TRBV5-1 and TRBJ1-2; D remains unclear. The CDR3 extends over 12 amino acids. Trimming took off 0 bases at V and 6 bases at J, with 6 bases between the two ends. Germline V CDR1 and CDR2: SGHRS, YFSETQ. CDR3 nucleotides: TGCGCCAGCAGCTTGGACGGGAATGGCTACACCTTC. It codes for CASSLDGNGYTF.

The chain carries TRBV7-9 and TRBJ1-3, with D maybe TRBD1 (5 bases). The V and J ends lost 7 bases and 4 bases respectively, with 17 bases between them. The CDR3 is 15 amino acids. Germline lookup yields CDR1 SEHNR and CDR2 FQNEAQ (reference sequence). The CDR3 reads CASTPRWGSGNTIYF. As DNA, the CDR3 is TGTGCCAGCACCCCTAGGTGGGGGTCCGGAAACACCATATATTTT.

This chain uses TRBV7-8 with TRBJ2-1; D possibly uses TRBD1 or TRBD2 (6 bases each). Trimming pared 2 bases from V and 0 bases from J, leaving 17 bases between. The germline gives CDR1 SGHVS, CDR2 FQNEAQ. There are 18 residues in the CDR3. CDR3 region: CASSLTPWGASSYNEQFF. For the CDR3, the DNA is TGTGCCAGCAGCTTAACCCCCTGGGGGGCAAGCTCCTACAATGAGCAGTTCTTC.

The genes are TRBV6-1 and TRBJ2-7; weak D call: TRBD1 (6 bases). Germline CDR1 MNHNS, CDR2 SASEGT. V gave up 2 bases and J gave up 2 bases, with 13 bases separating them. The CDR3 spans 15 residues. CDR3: CASSEISGTTYEQYF. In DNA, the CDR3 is TGTGCCAGCAGTGAAATTTCAGGGACAACCTACGAGCAGTACTTC.

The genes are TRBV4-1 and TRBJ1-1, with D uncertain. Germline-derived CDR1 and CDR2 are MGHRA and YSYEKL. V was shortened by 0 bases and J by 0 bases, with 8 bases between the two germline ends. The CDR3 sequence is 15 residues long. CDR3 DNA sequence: TGCGCCAGCAGCCAAGACGCCAAGATGAACACTGAAGCTTTCTTT. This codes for CASSQDAKMNTEAFF.

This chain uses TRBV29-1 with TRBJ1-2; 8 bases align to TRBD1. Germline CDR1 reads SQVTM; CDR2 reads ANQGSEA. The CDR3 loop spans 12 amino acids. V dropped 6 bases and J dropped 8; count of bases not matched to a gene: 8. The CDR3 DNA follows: TGCAGCGTGGACCGCAGGGGGCAAGGCTACACCTTC. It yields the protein CSVDRRGQGYTF.

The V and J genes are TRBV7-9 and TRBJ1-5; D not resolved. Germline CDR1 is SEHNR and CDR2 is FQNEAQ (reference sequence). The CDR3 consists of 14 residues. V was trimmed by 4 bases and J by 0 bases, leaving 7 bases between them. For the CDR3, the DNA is TGTGCCAGCAGCTCAACGGATAGCAATCAGCCCCAGCATTTT. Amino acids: CASSSTDSNQPQHF. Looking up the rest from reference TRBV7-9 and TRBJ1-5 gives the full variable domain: DTGVSQNPRHKITKRGQNVTFRCDPISEHNRLYWYRQTLGQGPEFLTYFQNEAQLEKSRLLSDRFSAERPKGSFSTLEIQRTEQGDSAMYLCASSSTDSNQPQHFGDGTRLSIL.

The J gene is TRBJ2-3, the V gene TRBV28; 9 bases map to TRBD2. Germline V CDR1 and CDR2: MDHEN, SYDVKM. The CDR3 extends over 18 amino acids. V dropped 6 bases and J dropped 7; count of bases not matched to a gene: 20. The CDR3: CASSRLHLREGQGNTQYF. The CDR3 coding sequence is TGTGCCAGCAGCCGATTACATCTGCGGGAGGGCCAAGGGAATACGCAGTATTTT.

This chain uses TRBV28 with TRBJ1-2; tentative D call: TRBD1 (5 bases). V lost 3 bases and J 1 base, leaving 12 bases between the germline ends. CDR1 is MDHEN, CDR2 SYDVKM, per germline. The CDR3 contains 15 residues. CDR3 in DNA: TGTGCCAGCAGTTTTCGGTCAGGGATTAACTATGGCTACACCTTC. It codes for CASSFRSGINYGYTF.

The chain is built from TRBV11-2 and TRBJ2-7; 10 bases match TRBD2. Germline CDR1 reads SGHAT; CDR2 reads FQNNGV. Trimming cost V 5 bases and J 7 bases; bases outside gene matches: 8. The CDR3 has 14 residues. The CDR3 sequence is CASSRGTSDGEQYF. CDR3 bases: TGTGCCAGCAGCCGCGGGACTAGCGATGGAGAGCAGTACTTC.

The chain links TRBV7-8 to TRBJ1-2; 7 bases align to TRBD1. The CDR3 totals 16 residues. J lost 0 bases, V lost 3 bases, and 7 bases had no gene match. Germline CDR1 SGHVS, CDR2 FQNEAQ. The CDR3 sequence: CASSLGGDSPNYGYTF. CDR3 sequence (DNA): TGTGCCAGCAGCTTGGGAGGGGACAGCCCTAACTATGGCTACACCTTC.

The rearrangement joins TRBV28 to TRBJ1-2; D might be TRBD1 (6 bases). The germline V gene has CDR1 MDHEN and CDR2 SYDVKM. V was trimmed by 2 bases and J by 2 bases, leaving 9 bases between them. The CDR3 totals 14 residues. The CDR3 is CASSLTGTNYGYTF. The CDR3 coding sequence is TGTGCCAGCAGTTTAACGGGGACAAACTATGGCTACACCTTC.

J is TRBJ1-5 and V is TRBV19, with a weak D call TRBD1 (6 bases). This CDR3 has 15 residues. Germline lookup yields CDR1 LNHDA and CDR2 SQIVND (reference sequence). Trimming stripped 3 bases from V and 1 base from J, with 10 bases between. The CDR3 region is CASSIDGQSNQPQHF. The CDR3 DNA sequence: TGTGCCAGTAGTATTGATGGACAGAGCAATCAGCCCCAGCATTTT.

CDR3 residues: CASSAGVGELFF. The CDR3 coding sequence is TGTGCCAGCAGCGCAGGGGTCGGGGAGCTGTTTTTT. The chain employs TRBV7-6 and TRBJ2-2; maybe TRBD1 (6 bases). CDR3 size: 12 residues. Trimming pared 5 bases from V and 7 bases from J, leaving 8 bases between. Per germline, CDR1 SGHVS and CDR2 FNYEAQ.